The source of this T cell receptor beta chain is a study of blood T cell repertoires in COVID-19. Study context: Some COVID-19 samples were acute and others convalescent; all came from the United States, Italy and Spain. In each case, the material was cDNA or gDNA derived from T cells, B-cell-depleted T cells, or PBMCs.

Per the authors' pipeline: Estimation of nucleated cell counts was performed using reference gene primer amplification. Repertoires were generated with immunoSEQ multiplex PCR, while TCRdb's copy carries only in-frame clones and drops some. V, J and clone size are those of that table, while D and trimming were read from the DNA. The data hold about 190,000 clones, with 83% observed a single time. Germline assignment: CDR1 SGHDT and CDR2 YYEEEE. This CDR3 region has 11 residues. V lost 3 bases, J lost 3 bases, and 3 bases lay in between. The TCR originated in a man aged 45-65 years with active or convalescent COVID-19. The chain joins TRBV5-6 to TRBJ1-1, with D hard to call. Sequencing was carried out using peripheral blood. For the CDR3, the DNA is TGTGCCAGCAGCTCAGACACTGAAGCTTTCTTT. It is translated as CASSSDTEAFF. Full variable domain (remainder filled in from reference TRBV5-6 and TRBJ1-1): DAGVTQSPTHLIKTRGQQVTLRCSPKSGHDTVSWYQQALGQGPQFIFQYYEEEERQRGNFPDRFSGHQFPNYSSELNVNALLLGDSALYLCASSSDTEAFFGQGTRLTVV.